These T cell receptor beta chains were read from a single sample in a study of B cell selection in AIRE deficiency. Generated by immunoSEQ multiplex PCR, the TCRdb table keeps only in-frame clones and is missing some. The table has under 30,000 clones, 96% seen once. The sample was CD4+CD127+ conventional T cells sorted from PBMCs. The receptor source for this set is a human donor in good health. Both conserved end residues are part of each CDR3. The D gene is left open where the match is weak. Clone sizes are given selectively: once, few, many, or a class where the clone is expanded.

D: .; length: 14; J: TRBJ2-7; V: TRBV21-1; size: .; DNA: TGTGCCAGGGAGGGAGACTTTCCCTCCTACGAGCAGTACTTC; CDR3: CAREGDFPSYEQYF
D: .; length: 14; J: TRBJ2-7; V: TRBV4-2; size: .; DNA: TGTGCCAGCAGCCAAGGTTACCCCAACTACGAGCAGTACTTC; CDR3: CASSQGYPNYEQYF
D: .; length: 15; J: TRBJ2-5; V: TRBV28; size: .; DNA: TGTGCCAGCAGTTTGTCGGCCGGCCGACAAGAGACCCAGTACTTC; CDR3: CASSLSAGRQETQYF
D: .; length: 13; J: TRBJ2-5; V: TRBV28; size: .; DNA: TGTGCCAGCAGGCGGGATGGGGGGGAGACCCAGTACTTC; CDR3: CASRRDGGETQYF
D: .; length: 15; J: TRBJ2-7; V: TRBV11-3; size: .; DNA: TGTGCCAGCAGCTTACAGGGAGTAACAACCTACGAGCAGTACTTC; CDR3: CASSLQGVTTYEQYF
D: TRBD2; length: 19; J: TRBJ2-2; V: TRBV27; size: .; DNA: TGTGCCAGCAGCGGCGCCCGAACTAGCGGGAGGGCTCGCACCGGGGAGCTGTTTTTT; CDR3: CASSGARTSGRARTGELFF
D: .; length: 14; J: TRBJ2-7; V: TRBV7-2; size: .; DNA: TGTGCCAGCAGCTTAGGGAGCGGGTCCTACGAGCAGTACTTC; CDR3: CASSLGSGSYEQYF
D: TRBD2; length: 17; J: TRBJ2-7; V: TRBV4-2; size: .; DNA: TGTGCCAGCAGCCAAGATCCGCTAGCGGGAGGGCCGTCCGAGCAGTACTTC; CDR3: CASSQDPLAGGPSEQYF
D: TRBD1; length: 19; J: TRBJ2-3; V: TRBV4-1; size: .; DNA: TGCGCCAGCAGCCAAGTTCCCTCCGGGACAGATACTAGCACAGATACGCAGTATTTT; CDR3: CASSQVPSGTDTSTDTQYF
D: .; length: 17; J: TRBJ2-3; V: TRBV15; size: .; DNA: TGTGCCACCAGCAGAGTGGGACGGGGGCGCGGCACAGATACGCAGTATTTT; CDR3: CATSRVGRGRGTDTQYF
D: TRBD1; length: 14; J: TRBJ2-3; V: TRBV7-3; size: few; DNA: TGTGCCAGCAGCCTTGACAGGGGGGCAGATACGCAGTATTTT; CDR3: CASSLDRGADTQYF
D: TRBD2; length: 17; J: TRBJ2-2; V: TRBV11-2; size: .; DNA: TGTGCCAGCAGCTCATTACCGGGACTAGCGGGCACCGGGGAGCTGTTTTTT; CDR3: CASSSLPGLAGTGELFF
D: .; length: 14; J: TRBJ1-1; V: TRBV5-1; size: .; DNA: TGCGCCAGCAGCTTGGTCACAGGGAGCACTGAAGCTTTCTTT; CDR3: CASSLVTGSTEAFF
D: .; length: 14; J: TRBJ1-4; V: TRBV5-1; size: .; DNA: TGCGCCAGCAGCCGGGACGGAACGGGGGAAAAACTGTTTTTT; CDR3: CASSRDGTGEKLFF
D: .; length: 14; J: TRBJ2-1; V: TRBV5-6; size: .; DNA: TGTGCCAGCAGCTTGTTGTACAGAGGTCATGAGCAGTTCTTC; CDR3: CASSLLYRGHEQFF
D: .; length: 15; J: TRBJ1-2; V: TRBV5-1; size: .; DNA: TGCGCCAGCAGCTGGGACTCCGGGGCGGACTATGGCTACACCTTC; CDR3: CASSWDSGADYGYTF
D: .; length: 13; J: TRBJ2-1; V: TRBV7-2; size: once; DNA: TGTGCCAGCAGTCAGACCTCCTACAATGAGCAGTTCTTC; CDR3: CASSQTSYNEQFF
D: .; length: 15; J: TRBJ2-1; V: TRBV6-4; size: .; DNA: TGTGCCAGCAGTGAGGCCGGGACCCTCGTCAATGAGCAGTTCTTC; CDR3: CASSEAGTLVNEQFF
D: TRBD1; length: 16; J: TRBJ1-5; V: TRBV7-8; size: .; DNA: TGTGCCAGCACCCGACAGGGGGCAGGTGGCAATCAGCCCCAGCATTTT; CDR3: CASTRQGAGGNQPQHF
D: TRBD1; length: 15; J: TRBJ1-5; V: TRBV29-1; size: .; DNA: TGCAGCGTTGGTGGGACAGGGGCTAGCAATCAGCCCCAGCATTTT; CDR3: CSVGGTGASNQPQHF
D: .; length: 14; J: TRBJ2-6; V: TRBV7-2; size: .; DNA: TGTGCCAGCAGCCCTAGCTCTGGGGCCAACGTCCTGACTTTC; CDR3: CASSPSSGANVLTF
D: .; length: 12; J: TRBJ2-7; V: TRBV6-1; size: .; DNA: TGTGCCAGCAGTGACTACCCCCCCGAGCAGTACTTC; CDR3: CASSDYPPEQYF
D: TRBD2; length: 16; J: TRBJ2-2; V: TRBV9; size: .; DNA: TGTGCCAGCAGCGTAGTTGCGGGAGCCAGCACCGGGGAGCTGTTTTTT; CDR3: CASSVVAGASTGELFF
D: .; length: 13; J: TRBJ2-2; V: TRBV19; size: .; DNA: TGTGCCAGTAGGAGGGCGAACACCGGGGAGCTGTTTTTT; CDR3: CASRRANTGELFF
D: .; length: 14; J: TRBJ2-5; V: TRBV4-1; size: once; DNA: TGCGCCAGCAGCCAAGGGGACTTTCGAGAGACCCAGTACTTC; CDR3: CASSQGDFRETQYF
D: TRBD1; length: 14; J: TRBJ2-5; V: TRBV19; size: .; DNA: TGTGCCAGTAACAACAGGGGATCGGTGGAGACCCAGTACTTC; CDR3: CASNNRGSVETQYF
D: .; length: 15; J: TRBJ2-1; V: TRBV7-2; size: .; DNA: TGTGCCAGCAGCTCAGGGGAACTCTCCTACAATGAGCAGTTCTTC; CDR3: CASSSGELSYNEQFF
D: .; length: 14; J: TRBJ1-2; V: TRBV5-1; size: .; DNA: TGCGCCAGCAGCTTGGGGGTTAGTAACTATGGCTACACCTTC; CDR3: CASSLGVSNYGYTF
D: TRBD1; length: 15; J: TRBJ2-5; V: TRBV30; size: .; DNA: TGTGCCTGGAGTGTACGGGGCAGGGGGACCGAGACCCAGTACTTC; CDR3: CAWSVRGRGTETQYF
D: .; length: 11; J: TRBJ1-2; V: TRBV5-1; size: .; DNA: TGCGCCAGCAGTCCGGGGGATGGCTACACCTTC; CDR3: CASSPGDGYTF
D: .; length: 14; J: TRBJ1-5; V: TRBV6-1; size: once; DNA: TGTGCCAGCAGTGAACGTGATGGGGGCCAGCCCCAGCATTTT; CDR3: CASSERDGGQPQHF
D: TRBD1; length: 15; J: TRBJ1-5; V: TRBV30; size: .; DNA: TGTGCCTGGTCCCGGACAGGGGTTAGCAATCAGCCCCAGCATTTT; CDR3: CAWSRTGVSNQPQHF
D: .; length: 13; J: TRBJ1-1; V: TRBV14; size: .; DNA: TGTGCCAGCACGGGGGGCGCGAACACTGAAGCTTTCTTT; CDR3: CASTGGANTEAFF